These 27 T cell receptor beta chains were sequenced from one sample in a study of cytomegalovirus exposure and HLA in healthy donors. PCR was performed using 60 Vbeta and 13 Jbeta primers. Assay: immunoSEQ multiplex PCR; the TCRdb copy retains only in-frame clones and omits some. Found here are under 200,000 clones, roughly 83% of them singletons; the top ten hold 0.95% to 1.3%. The specimen sequenced was PBMCs. The receptors derive from a man younger than 45 in good health and CMV-seronegative.

This clone has just a few counts. The J gene is TRBJ1-1, the V gene TRBV18; 7 bases map to TRBD1. The V gene end was trimmed by 5 bases and the J gene end by 0 bases; junction bases not matched to a gene: 6. This CDR3 comprises 15 residues. The germline V gene has CDR1 KGHSH and CDR2 LQKENI. The DNA of the CDR3 is TGTGCCAGCTCAAACAAAGGGGGCATGAACACTGAAGCTTTCTTT. Protein product: CASSNKGGMNTEAFF.

J is TRBJ2-1 and V is TRBV4-1; D call uncertain. Trimming took off 4 bases at V and 9 bases at J, with 13 bases between the two ends. The germline gives CDR1 MGHRA, CDR2 YSYEKL. The CDR3 is 13 amino acids. The CDR3 nucleotides are TGCGCCAGCAGCCGTAATGAGGTAGCTGAGCAGTTCTTC. Translating it yields CASSRNEVAEQFF.

This clone appeared a few times. The chain joins TRBV9 to TRBJ2-1, with TRBD2 matching over 11 bases. CDR3 length: 16 residues. Germline CDR1 is SGDLS and CDR2 is YYNGEE. V shed 3 bases, J shed 11 bases, and the junction held 13 bases outside the gene matches. Here the CDR3 DNA reads TGTGCCAGCAGCGCCGGTAGCGGGGGGGCCAAGTACCAGCAGTTCTTC. This sequence encodes CASSAGSGGAKYQQFF.

The V and J genes are TRBV27 and TRBJ1-3, with a weak D call TRBD1 (6 bases). The CDR3 length is 14 residues. V lost 5 bases and J lost 2, with 10 bases in between. From germline, CDR1 is MNHEY and CDR2 SMNVEV (reference sequence). CDR3 DNA: TGTGCCAGCAGTAGGGCAGGGGCTGGAAACACCATATATTTT. Its protein product is CASSRAGAGNTIYF.

The CDR3 protein is CASGLALAGGTDTQYF. For the CDR3, the DNA is TGTGCTAGTGGTTTGGCCTTGGCAGGGGGCACAGATACGCAGTATTTT. This chain connects TRBV12-5 to TRBJ2-3; perhaps TRBD1 as D (6 bases). The CDR3 covers 16 residues. V lost 1 base and J lost 1, with 12 bases in between. Germline V gene lookup returns CDR1 LGHNT and CDR2 FRNRAP.

This chain joins TRBV7-2 and TRBJ2-7; D possibly corresponds to TRBD2 (6 bases). Per the germline V gene, CDR1 is SGHTA and CDR2 is FQGNSA. V lost 1 base and J 2 bases, leaving 15 bases between the germline ends. The CDR3 contains 16 residues. Here the CDR3 reads CASSLVAGNTPYEQYF. CDR3 in DNA: TGTGCCAGCAGCTTAGTCGCGGGGAATACCCCCTACGAGCAGTACTTC. The whole variable domain, filled in from reference TRBV7-2 and TRBJ2-7, reads GAGVSQSPSNKVTEKGKDVELRCDPISGHTALYWYRQSLGQGLEFLIYFQGNSAPDKSGLPSDRFSAERTGGSVSTLTIQRTQQEDSAVYLCASSLVAGNTPYEQYFGPGTRLTVT.

The CDR3 is CASSGGDFLSYNEQFF. The CDR3, as DNA: TGTGCCAGCAGTGGGGGGGATTTCCTCTCCTACAATGAGCAGTTCTTC. This chain connects TRBV6-6 to TRBJ2-1; the match to TRBD2 covers 7 bases. J lost 0 bases, V lost 5 bases, and 7 bases had no gene match. This CDR3 contains 16 residues. Germline CDR1 and CDR2: MNHNY and SVGAGI (reference sequence).

The chain's CDR3 is CASSQGFGNTIYF. As DNA, the CDR3 is TGTGCCAGCAGCCAGGGATTTGGAAACACCATATATTTT. The chain uses TRBV6-1 and TRBJ1-3; TRBD1 is a possible D gene (5 bases). The CDR3 contains 13 residues. Germline CDR1 is MNHNS and CDR2 is SASEGT. Trimming left V 6 bases short and J 3 bases short, with 9 bases between.

This clone was found a few times. The chain carries TRBV9 and TRBJ2-2; D is ambiguous. V shed 2 bases and J shed 6 bases, with 8 bases lying between them. The CDR3 is 13 residues long. CDR1 and CDR2 (germline): SGDLS, YYNGEE. The CDR3 DNA reads as TGTGCCAGCAGCGTGCGAGAAGCCGGGGAGCTGTTTTTT. The encoded protein is CASSVREAGELFF. Full variable domain (missing parts from reference TRBV9 and TRBJ2-2): DSGVTQTPKHLITATGQRVTLRCSPRSGDLSVYWYQQSLDQGLQFLIQYYNGEERAKGNILERFSAQQFPDLHSELNLSSLELGDSALYFCASSVREAGELFFGEGSRLTVL.

The rearrangement joins TRBV7-9 to TRBJ2-1; TRBD2 matches 11 bases. Per germline, CDR1 SEHNR and CDR2 FQNEAQ (reference sequence). The CDR3 is made up of 19 amino acids. V gave up 4 bases and J gave up 0 bases; unmatched junction bases: 11. Here the CDR3 reads CASSSGTSGLRSSYNEQFF. CDR3 nucleotides: TGTGCCAGCAGCTCCGGGACTAGCGGACTAAGGAGCTCCTACAATGAGCAGTTCTTC.

The chain recombines TRBV11-3 with TRBJ1-4, with D perhaps TRBD1 (6 bases). The V gene lost 3 bases and the J gene lost 3 bases, with 26 bases spanning the gap. In germline, CDR1 is SGHNT, CDR2 YENEEA. The CDR3 is made up of 20 amino acids. DNA for the CDR3: TGTGCCAGCAGCTTCCCCTCCCCGGGTGAGTGGGGACAACCTAATGAAAAACTGTTTTTT. Translating it yields CASSFPSPGEWGQPNEKLFF.

This clone has just a few counts. The gene calls are TRBV11-2 and TRBJ2-1; TRBD2 aligns across 9 bases. The V and J ends lost 7 bases and 9 bases, in that order; junction bases with no gene match: 16. Germline-derived CDR1 and CDR2 are SGHAT and FQNNGV. This CDR3 contains 16 residues. DNA of the CDR3: TGTGCCAGCACCACCGAGGTGGGCGGGGGGGCCGTTGAGCAGTTCTTC. It translates to CASTTEVGGGAVEQFF.

The genes are TRBV5-5 and TRBJ1-2, with no clear D. Between the trimmed V and J ends, which lost 2 bases and 1 base, there was a span of 6 bases. CDR1 and CDR2 from the germline V gene are SGHKS and YYEKEE (reference sequence). The CDR3 length is 13 residues. DNA of the CDR3: TGTGCCAGCAGCTTCGGACTTAACTATGGCTACACCTTC. This translates into CASSFGLNYGYTF.

This rearrangement joins TRBV27 to TRBJ2-7; TRBD2 aligns across 12 bases. J lost 3 bases, V lost 5 bases, and 2 bases had no gene match. In germline, CDR1 is MNHEY, CDR2 SMNVEV (reference sequence). The CDR3 totals 14 residues. DNA of the CDR3: TGTGCCAGCAGTCCGGGACTAGCGGGCTACGAGCAGTACTTC. Translation gives CASSPGLAGYEQYF.

The chain carries TRBV28 and TRBJ1-2, with TRBD1 matching over 9 bases. Germline CDR1 and CDR2: MDHEN and SYDVKM. There are 15 residues in the CDR3. Germline trimming cut 6 bases from V and 3 bases from J; bases unmatched to any gene: 8. The CDR3 nucleotides read TGTGCCAGCAGCCGAGAGACAGGGGGAGACTATGGCTACACCTTC. This translates into CASSRETGGDYGYTF.

The CDR3 region is CASRQGQGAYYGYTF. CDR3 bases: TGTGCCAGCAGACAAGGACAGGGGGCCTACTATGGCTACACCTTC. The J gene is TRBJ1-2, the V gene TRBV6-5; 11 nucleotides match TRBD1. This CDR3 has 15 amino acids. V was clipped by 6 bases and J by 3 bases; unmatched bases: 6. CDR1 and CDR2 from the germline V gene are MNHEY and SVGAGI.

V usage is TRBV7-7 and J usage is TRBJ2-7; TRBD1 matches at 7 bases. There are 13 residues in the CDR3. V gave up 4 bases and J gave up 6 bases; unmatched junction bases: 6. Germline-derived CDR1 and CDR2 are SSHAT and FNYEAQ (reference sequence). CDR3 sequence: CASSYTGAGEQYF. The CDR3 DNA is TGTGCCAGCAGCTACACAGGGGCGGGCGAGCAGTACTTC.

CDR3 sequence: CASSGLGGTLNYNEQFF. CDR3 coding DNA: TGTGCCAGCAGTGGGCTCGGCGGGACGCTGAACTACAATGAGCAGTTCTTC. V is TRBV6-4 and J is TRBJ2-1; tentative D call: TRBD2 (6 bases). Germline-derived CDR1 and CDR2 are MRHNA and SNTAGT. Deletions cut 4 bases from V and 3 bases from J, with 19 bases between. The CDR3 loop spans 17 amino acids.

CDR3 sequence reads: CASSLAPGRANTEAFF. CDR3 DNA: TGTGCCAGCAGCTTGGCCCCGGGGAGGGCGAACACTGAAGCTTTCTTT. This chain joins TRBV5-4 and TRBJ1-1; unclear D gene. The CDR3 covers 16 residues. The germline CDR1 and CDR2 sequences are SGHNT and YYREEE (reference sequence). V lost 0 bases and J 1 base, leaving 13 bases between the germline ends. Complete variable domain (other parts from reference TRBV5-4 and TRBJ1-1): ETGVTQSPTHLIKTRGQQVTLRCSSQSGHNTVSWYQQALGQGPQFIFQYYREEENGRGNFPPRFSGLQFPNYSSELNVNALELDDSALYLCASSLAPGRANTEAFFGQGTRLTVV.

The chain couples TRBV6-6 to TRBJ1-2; D is undetermined. Trimming pared 7 bases from V and 2 bases from J, leaving 8 bases between. This CDR3 is built from 12 residues. Germline CDR1 MNHNY, CDR2 SVGAGI (reference sequence). The CDR3, as DNA: TGTGCCAGCACCCAGGAAAACTATGGCTACACCTTC. Residues: CASTQENYGYTF.

The CDR3, as DNA: TGTGCCAGCAGCTATTCCGGGGATGAGCAGTTCTTC. Its translation: CASSYSGDEQFF. The rearrangement links TRBV14 to TRBJ2-1; possibly TRBD2 for D (5 bases). Trimming cost V 5 bases and J 8 bases, with 10 bases left between them. The CDR3 totals 12 residues. Germline assignment: CDR1 SGHDN and CDR2 FVKESK.

The genes are TRBV29-1 and TRBJ1-1; D is uncertain. The CDR3 has 13 residues. The V gene lost 7 bases and the J gene lost 0 bases, with 12 bases spanning the gap. Germline CDR1 reads SQVTM; CDR2 reads ANQGSEA. CDR3: CSAKTALNTEAFF. The CDR3 nucleotides are TGCAGCGCTAAAACAGCCTTGAACACTGAAGCTTTCTTT.

This clone appeared a single time. The J gene is TRBJ1-5, the V gene TRBV5-6; possibly TRBD1 for D (6 bases). Trimming removed 4 bases from V and 2 bases from J, with 16 bases in between. The length of the CDR3 is 16 residues. The germline V gene encodes CDR1 SGHDT and CDR2 YYEEEE. This chain's CDR3 is CASSPRGGAGNQPQHF. The CDR3 nucleotides are TGTGCCAGCAGCCCGCGCGGGGGGGCAGGCAATCAGCCCCAGCATTTT.

This sequence joins TRBV5-1 and TRBJ2-7, with TRBD2 matching over 7 bases. The CDR3 spans 16 residues. The V and J ends lost 0 bases and 5 bases, in that order; junction bases with no gene match: 11. Germline V gene lookup returns CDR1 SGHRS and CDR2 YFSETQ. This chain's CDR3 is CASSLVVGGRAHEQYF. In nucleotides, the CDR3 is TGCGCCAGCAGCTTGGTGGTAGGTGGGAGGGCACACGAGCAGTACTTC.

The V and J genes are TRBV21-1 and TRBJ2-7; TRBD2, the table's D call, lacks a check against the DNA. TRBV21-1 counts as a pseudogene. CDR3 length: 15 residues. This CDR3 reads CASSRSLAGLYEQYF. The CDR3 DNA is TGTGCCAGCAGCCGGTCACTAGCGGGCCTCTACGAGCAGTACTTC.

This chain joins TRBV7-3 and TRBJ2-5; TRBD1 agrees at 7 bases. The germline V gene has CDR1 SGHTA and CDR2 FQGTGA. Trimming removed 2 bases from V and 0 bases from J; junction bases left unmatched: 0. The length of the CDR3 is 14 residues. The CDR3 region is CASSLDRDQETQYF. CDR3 sequence (DNA): TGTGCCAGCAGCTTAGACAGGGACCAAGAGACCCAGTACTTC.

The chain links TRBV27 to TRBJ1-5; 11 nucleotides match TRBD1. CDR1 and CDR2 from the germline V gene are MNHEY and SMNVEV (reference sequence). Trimming took 6 bases from V and 1 from J; bases not matched to a gene: 8. This CDR3 contains 17 residues. CDR3 nucleotides: TGTGCCAGCAGGTCCGCCGGGACAGGGGGAAGCAATCAGCCCCAGCATTTT. Protein sequence: CASRSAGTGGSNQPQHF.